The 2 T cell receptor beta chains reported below all come from one sample, sequenced in a study of CD8 T cells in ankylosing spondylitis. Each CDR3 protein is one row after TCRdb ran MiXCR on the 5' RACE reads. This repertoire shows 350,000 or so distinct CDR3 sequences, about 14% found once; its top ten account for around 1%. Sequenced input: blood, either unsorted or a sorted T cell fraction (not recorded which). Every receptor here comes from a male donor with ankylosing spondylitis or in good health (not recorded which).

This clonotype came up a few times. The V gene is TRBV18, the J gene TRBJ1-1, with D possibly being TRBD1 (6 bases). Germline CDR1 and CDR2: KGHSH and LQKENI. The CDR3 sequence is 14 residues long. V was pared by 3 bases and J by 4 bases, with 12 bases between. CDR3 region: CASSPTGWATEAFF. CDR3 bases: TGTGCCAGCTCACCGACAGGATGGGCCACTGAAGCTTTCTTT.

The V call is TRBV12-3 or TRBV12-4, the J call TRBJ2-3; D possibly corresponds to TRBD1 (6 bases). There are 14 residues in the CDR3. Trimming pared 3 bases from V and 2 bases from J, leaving 9 bases between. The CDR3 is CASSFQGITDTQYF. CDR3 in DNA: TGTGCCAGCAGTTTCCAGGGGATCACAGATACGCAGTATTTT.